This is a list of T cell receptor beta chains from one sample in a study of shared clonotypes between healthy human individuals. TCRdb's copy holds only in-frame clones and misses some; the assay was immunoSEQ multiplex PCR. The repertoire holds 600,000 to 750,000 clones, with about 78% as singletons. The source material was memory CD4+ T cells sorted from blood. The receptors were gathered from a woman between 25 and 40 years old in good health. Each CDR3 is given with its conserved first and last residue. Fields, in order: J gene, clone size, V gene, CDR3 length, D gene, CDR3 DNA, CDR3 protein. The D gene is left open where the match is weak. The size field is filled for only some rows; it gives once, few, many or a size class.

TRBJ2-5	NA	TRBV5-6	13	NA	TGTGCCAGCAGCTCAAGTAGCGGCGAGACCCAGTACTTC	CASSSSSGETQYF
TRBJ2-7	NA	TRBV5-1	14	TRBD1	TGCGCCAGCAGCCACGGGACAGGGAGGGACGAGCAGTACTTC	CASSHGTGRDEQYF
TRBJ1-1	NA	TRBV7-9	12	NA	TGTGCCAGCAGCTTCGAAATTTCTGAAGCTTTCTTT	CASSFEISEAFF
TRBJ1-2	NA	TRBV18	13	NA	TGTGCCAGCTCACCCGACAGCTCGTATGGCTACACCTTC	CASSPDSSYGYTF
TRBJ2-7	NA	TRBV19	15	TRBD2	TGTGCCAGTAGTTTTGCCGGGGGGAAGACCTACGAGCAGTACTTC	CASSFAGGKTYEQYF
TRBJ1-3	NA	TRBV30	13	NA	TGTGCCTGGACCTCAAGGAGTGGAAACACCATATATTTT	CAWTSRSGNTIYF
TRBJ1-4	NA	TRBV7-9	16	NA	TGTGCCACCGGCCTCGGGCTAAGCAAATCTAATGAAAAACTGTTTTTT	CATGLGLSKSNEKLFF
TRBJ1-3	NA	TRBV7-9	14	NA	TGTGCCAGCAGGTTTGGAGCCTCTGGAAACACCATATATTTT	CASRFGASGNTIYF
TRBJ1-1	few	TRBV5-1	15	NA	TGCGCCAGCAGCTCGCCGGACGGAGGCCATACTGAAGCTTTCTTT	CASSSPDGGHTEAFF
TRBJ2-7	NA	TRBV7-2	16	NA	TGTGCCAGCAGCCCTTCCCTCGTGCATACCACCTACGAGCAGTACTTC	CASSPSLVHTTYEQYF
TRBJ2-7	NA	TRBV21-1	13	NA	TGTGCCAGCAGCAGACAGGTCTCCTACGAGCAGTACTTC	CASSRQVSYEQYF
TRBJ2-7	NA	TRBV4-1	15	NA	TGCGCCAGCAGCCACGGGAGACAGACAACCTACGAGCAGTACTTC	CASSHGRQTTYEQYF
TRBJ1-2	once	TRBV20-1	10	TRBD1	TGCAGTGGAGGACAGGATGGCTACACCTTC	CSGGQDGYTF
TRBJ1-5	few	TRBV4-2	15	NA	TGTGCCAGCAGCCAAGGTTCGGGGTACAATCAGCCCCAGCATTTT	CASSQGSGYNQPQHF
TRBJ2-7	NA	TRBV27	14	TRBD1	TGTGCCAGCGGCCCGACAGGGATTCCCTACGAGCAGTACTTC	CASGPTGIPYEQYF
TRBJ2-5	few	TRBV11-3	16	TRBD2	TGTGCCAGCAGCTCGGTGCTAGCGGGAGAGGTTGAGACCCAGTACTTC	CASSSVLAGEVETQYF
TRBJ1-2	NA	TRBV28	16	NA	TGTGCCAGCAGTTTATCTTTTTACAGGTTTCTCTATGGCTACACCTTC	CASSLSFYRFLYGYTF
TRBJ1-2	NA	TRBV19	14	NA	TGTGCCAGTAATATAATGTGGGGTGACTATGGCTACACCTTC	CASNIMWGDYGYTF
TRBJ1-4	NA	TRBV7-9	14	TRBD1	TGTGCCAGCAGCTCGACAGGGAGAGGGGAAAAACTGTTTTTT	CASSSTGRGEKLFF
TRBJ1-2	NA	TRBV6-5	13	TRBD1	TGTGCCATCAGACCGGGACAGGGAAATGGCTACACCTTC	CAIRPGQGNGYTF
TRBJ2-3	NA	TRBV11-3	16	NA	TGTGCCAGCAGCGCAGGGACGGAGGCTAGCACAGATACGCAGTATTTT	CASSAGTEASTDTQYF
TRBJ1-1	NA	TRBV28	13	NA	TGTGCCAGCAGTCCCCCTGACCCCTTTGAAGCTTTCTTT	CASSPPDPFEAFF
TRBJ2-5	NA	TRBV5-1	14	TRBD2	TGCGCCAGCAGCGTAGCGGGAATGGGTGAGACCCAGTACTTC	CASSVAGMGETQYF
TRBJ2-2	many	TRBV4-1	15	NA	TGCGCCAGCAGCGGGGGGATGGGGAACACCGGGGAGCTGTTTTTT	CASSGGMGNTGELFF
TRBJ1-1	NA	TRBV5-1	15	NA	TGCGCCAGCAGCTTGGGGGGACACCTGAACACTGAAGCTTTCTTT	CASSLGGHLNTEAFF
TRBJ2-7	NA	TRBV6-5	15	TRBD2	TGTGCCAGCAAACCGGGACTAGCGGGACCCTACGAGCAGTACTTC	CASKPGLAGPYEQYF
TRBJ1-5	NA	TRBV19	14	NA	TGTGCCAGTAGTGGGCCGGACTTCAATCAGCCCCAGCATTTT	CASSGPDFNQPQHF
TRBJ2-2	NA	TRBV7-2	13	NA	TGTGCCAGCAGCTTTTTACGCACCGGGGAGCTGTTTTTT	CASSFLRTGELFF
TRBJ2-7	NA	TRBV4-2	16	TRBD2	TGTGCCAGCAGCCCCCTGACGACTAGCGAGGGAGTAGAGCAGTACTTC	CASSPLTTSEGVEQYF
TRBJ2-3	once	TRBV7-9	15	TRBD2	TGTGCCAGCAGCCCGAGCGGGAGTGCATTAAATACGCAGTATTTT	CASSPSGSALNTQYF
TRBJ2-1	once	TRBV19	14	NA	TGTGCCAGTAGTAACTACGGAACTCTCAATGAGCAGTTCTTC	CASSNYGTLNEQFF
TRBJ2-1	NA	TRBV6-6	16	TRBD2	TGTGCCAGCAGGCGGCCGGGACTAGCGGGACCTAATGAGCAGTTCTTC	CASRRPGLAGPNEQFF
TRBJ2-7	once	TRBV5-1	15	TRBD2	TGCGCCAGCAGCCCTCTAGCGGGACAGTCCTACGAGCAGTACTTC	CASSPLAGQSYEQYF